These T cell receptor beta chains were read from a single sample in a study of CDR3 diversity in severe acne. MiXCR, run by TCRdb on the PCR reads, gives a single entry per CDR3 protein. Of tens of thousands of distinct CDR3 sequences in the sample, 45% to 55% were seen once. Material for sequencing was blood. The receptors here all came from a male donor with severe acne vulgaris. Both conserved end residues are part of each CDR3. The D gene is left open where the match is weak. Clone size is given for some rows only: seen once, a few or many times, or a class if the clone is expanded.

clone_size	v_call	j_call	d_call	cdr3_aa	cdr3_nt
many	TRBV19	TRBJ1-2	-	CASSIGTSPIF	TGTGCCAGTAGTATAGGAACGAGTCCTATCTTC
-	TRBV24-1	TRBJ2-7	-	CATSDDTEVSYEQYF	TGTGCCACCAGTGATGACACGGAGGTCTCCTACGAGCAGTACTTC
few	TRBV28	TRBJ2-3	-	CASSPGRASTDTQYF	TGTGCCAGCAGTCCCGGGAGAGCTAGCACAGATACGCAGTATTTT
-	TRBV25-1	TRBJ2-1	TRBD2	CASSSLAGGREQFF	TGTGCCAGCAGCAGTCTAGCGGGAGGCCGGGAGCAGTTCTTC
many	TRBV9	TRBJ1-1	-	CASSVQTNTEAFF	TGTGCCAGCAGCGTACAGACGAACACTGAAGCTTTCTTT
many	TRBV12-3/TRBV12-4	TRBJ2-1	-	CASSLGRQAMKQFF	TGTGCCAGCAGTTTAGGTCGACAGGCAATGAAGCAGTTCTTC
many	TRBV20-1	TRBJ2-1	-	CSARPGLEMDEQFF	TGCAGTGCTAGGCCGGGACTGGAAATGGATGAGCAGTTCTTC
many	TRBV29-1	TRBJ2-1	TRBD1	CSVEDPDRAVYNEQFF	TGCAGCGTTGAAGATCCCGACAGGGCGGTATACAATGAGCAGTTCTTC
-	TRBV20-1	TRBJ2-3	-	CSASIERAQDTQYF	TGCAGTGCTAGTATCGAAAGGGCCCAAGATACGCAGTATTTT
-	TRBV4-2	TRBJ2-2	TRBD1	CASSQRDRQFWAGELFF	TGTGCCAGCAGCCAAAGGGACAGGCAGTTTTGGGCCGGGGAGCTGTTTTTT
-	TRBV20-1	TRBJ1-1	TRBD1	CSARGTGGTGGNTEAFF	TGCAGTGCTAGAGGCACAGGGGGCACGGGAGGTAACACTGAAGCTTTCTTT
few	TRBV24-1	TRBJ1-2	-	CATSDQGRNYGYTF	TGTGCCACCAGTGATCAGGGTCGAAACTATGGCTACACCTTC
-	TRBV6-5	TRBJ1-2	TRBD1	CASSFQGANGYTF	TGTGCCAGCAGCTTTCAGGGGGCCAATGGCTACACCTTC
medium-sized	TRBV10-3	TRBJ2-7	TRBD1	CAISRGPSYEQYF	TGTGCCATCTCTAGGGGGCCTTCCTACGAGCAGTACTTC
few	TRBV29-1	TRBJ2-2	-	CSVEQGTGELFF	TGCAGCGTTGAGCAGGGGACCGGGGAGCTGTTTTTT
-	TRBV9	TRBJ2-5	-	CASSERGTYQETQYF	TGTGCCAGCAGCGAGAGAGGGACTTACCAAGAGACCCAGTACTTC
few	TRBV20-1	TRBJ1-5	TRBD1	CSARAPGGTVFNQPQHF	TGCAGTGCTAGAGCGCCGGGGGGGACAGTATTCAATCAGCCCCAGCATTTT
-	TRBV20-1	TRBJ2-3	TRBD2	CSARGETSGRANTQYF	TGCAGTGCTAGAGGTGAAACTAGCGGGAGGGCGAATACGCAGTATTTT
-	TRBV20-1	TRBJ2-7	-	CSALYEQYF	TGCAGTGCCCTCTACGAGCAGTACTTC
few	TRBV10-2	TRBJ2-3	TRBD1	CASSEAPRDSLSSTDTQYF	TGCGCCAGCAGTGAGGCGCCCCGGGACAGCCTTTCTAGCACAGATACGCAGTATTTT
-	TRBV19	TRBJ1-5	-	CASNYKPGGNQPQHF	TGTGCCAGTAACTATAAGCCGGGCGGCAATCAGCCCCAGCATTTT
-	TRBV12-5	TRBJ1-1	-	CASGLPRANTEAFF	TGTGCTAGTGGTTTACCGCGGGCGAACACTGAAGCTTTCTTT
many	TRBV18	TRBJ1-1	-	CASSIKREVAEAFF	TGTGCCAGCTCAATCAAAAGGGAGGTCGCTGAAGCTTTCTTT
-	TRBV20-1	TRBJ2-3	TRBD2	CSASLAEITDTQYF	TGCAGTGCTTCACTAGCGGAGATCACAGATACGCAGTATTTT
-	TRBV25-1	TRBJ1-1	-	CASSAQKGDGTEAFF	TGTGCCAGCAGTGCCCAGAAGGGGGATGGCACTGAAGCTTTCTTT
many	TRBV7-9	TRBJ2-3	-	CASSLHSTDTQYF	TGTGCCAGCAGCTTACATAGCACAGATACGCAGTATTTT
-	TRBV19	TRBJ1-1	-	CASSMDGWNTEAFF	TGTGCCAGTAGTATGGACGGATGGAACACTGAAGCTTTCTTT
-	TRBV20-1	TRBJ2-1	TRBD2	CSARDPGTSGSEQFF	TGCAGTGCTAGAGATCCCGGGACTAGCGGGAGTGAGCAGTTCTTC
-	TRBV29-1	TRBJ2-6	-	CSVEEGGRGSGANVLTF	TGCAGCGTTGAAGAGGGGGGAAGGGGCTCTGGGGCCAACGTCCTGACTTTC
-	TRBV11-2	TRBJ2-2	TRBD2	CASSLRLAMNTGELFF	TGTGCCAGCAGCCTGCGACTAGCTATGAACACCGGGGAGCTGTTTTTT